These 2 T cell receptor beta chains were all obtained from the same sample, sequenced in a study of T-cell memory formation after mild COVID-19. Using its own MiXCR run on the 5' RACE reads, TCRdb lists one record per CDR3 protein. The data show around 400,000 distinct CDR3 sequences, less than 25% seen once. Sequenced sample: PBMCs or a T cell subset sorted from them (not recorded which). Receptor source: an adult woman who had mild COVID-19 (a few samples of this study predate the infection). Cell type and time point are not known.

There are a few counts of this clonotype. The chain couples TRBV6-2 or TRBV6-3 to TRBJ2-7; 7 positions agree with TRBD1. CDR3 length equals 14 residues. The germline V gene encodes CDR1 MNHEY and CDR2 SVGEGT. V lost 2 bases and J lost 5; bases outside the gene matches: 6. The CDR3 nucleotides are TGTGCCAGCAGTTACACAGGGGAACTGAACGAGCAGTACTTC. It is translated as CASSYTGELNEQYF.

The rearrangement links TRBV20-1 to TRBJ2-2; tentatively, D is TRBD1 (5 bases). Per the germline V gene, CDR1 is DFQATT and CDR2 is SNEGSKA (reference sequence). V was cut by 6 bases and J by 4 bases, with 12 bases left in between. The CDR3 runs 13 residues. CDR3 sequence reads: CSALGTGTGELFF. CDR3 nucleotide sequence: TGCAGTGCACTCGGCACAGGCACCGGGGAGCTGTTTTTT.